This T cell receptor (beta chain) stems from a study of blood T cell repertoires in COVID-19. Only in-frame clones appear in the TCRdb table, and some are missing; sequencing was by immunoSEQ multiplex PCR. The sample comprises over 150,000 clones, around four fifths of which are singletons, and about 19% rests with the top ten. Trimming shortened V by 4 bases and J by 10 bases, and 16 bases separated the two germline ends. The CDR3 spans 13 residues. Germline-derived CDR1 and CDR2 are LGHDT and YNNKEL (reference sequence). Material for sequencing was peripheral blood. This sequence joins TRBV3-1 (or the pseudogene TRBV3-2) and TRBJ1-1; D is undetermined. The clonotype originates from a woman in her 70s who had recovered from COVID-19. CDR3 in DNA: TGTGCCAGCAGCCCCTCGGCCGCGGCGGGAGCTTTCTTT. This codes for CASSPSAAAGAFF.